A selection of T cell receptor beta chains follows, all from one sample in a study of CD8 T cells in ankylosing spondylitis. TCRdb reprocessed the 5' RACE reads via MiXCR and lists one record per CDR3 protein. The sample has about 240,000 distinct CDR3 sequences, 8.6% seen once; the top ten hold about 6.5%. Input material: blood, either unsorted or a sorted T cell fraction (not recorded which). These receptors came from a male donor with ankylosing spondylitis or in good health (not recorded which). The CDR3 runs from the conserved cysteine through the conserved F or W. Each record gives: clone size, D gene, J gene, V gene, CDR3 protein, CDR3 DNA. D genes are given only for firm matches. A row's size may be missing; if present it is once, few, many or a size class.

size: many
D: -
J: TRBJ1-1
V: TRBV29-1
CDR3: CSAAYMNTEAFF
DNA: TGCAGCGCGGCCTATATGAACACTGAAGCTTTCTTT

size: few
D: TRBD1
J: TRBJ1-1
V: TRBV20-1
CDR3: CSARTTGFTEAFF
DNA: TGCAGTGCTAGAACGACAGGGTTCACTGAAGCTTTCTTT

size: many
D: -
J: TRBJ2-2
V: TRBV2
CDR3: CASNRMAGELFF
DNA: TGTGCCAGCAATAGGATGGCCGGGGAGCTGTTTTTT

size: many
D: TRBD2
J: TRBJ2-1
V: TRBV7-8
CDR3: CASSPSGTSGTYNEQFF
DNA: TGTGCCAGCAGCCCATCTGGGACTAGCGGGACTTACAATGAGCAGTTCTTC

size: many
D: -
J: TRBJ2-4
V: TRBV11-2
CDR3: CASSSLAGQLTEYF
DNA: TGTGCCAGCAGCTCTTTGGCCGGACAGCTTACGGAGTACTTC

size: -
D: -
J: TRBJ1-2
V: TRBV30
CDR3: CAWNHPDQVYGYTF
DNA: TGTGCCTGGAACCATCCGGACCAAGTGTATGGCTACACCTTC

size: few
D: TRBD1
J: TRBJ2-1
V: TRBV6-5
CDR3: CASVGGTGSNNEQFF
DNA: TGTGCCAGCGTTGGAGGGACAGGGAGTAACAATGAGCAGTTCTTC

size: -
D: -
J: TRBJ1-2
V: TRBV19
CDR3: CAAQSPYGYTF
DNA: TGTGCCGCACAGAGTCCCTATGGCTACACCTTC

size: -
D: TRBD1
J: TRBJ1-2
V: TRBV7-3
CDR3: CASSFGQGDLGGYTF
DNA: TGTGCCAGCAGCTTCGGACAGGGGGACTTGGGGGGCTACACCTTC

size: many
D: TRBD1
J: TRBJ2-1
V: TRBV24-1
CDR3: CATSAQGANEQFF
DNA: TGTGCCACCAGTGCGCAGGGGGCCAATGAGCAGTTCTTC

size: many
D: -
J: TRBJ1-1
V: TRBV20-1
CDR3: CSARDPGRMNTEAFF
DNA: TGCAGTGCTAGGGACCCGGGACGTATGAACACTGAAGCTTTCTTT

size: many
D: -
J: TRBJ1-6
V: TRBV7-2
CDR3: CASSLQGKSPLHF
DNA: TGTGCCAGCAGCTTACAGGGTAAATCACCCCTCCACTTT

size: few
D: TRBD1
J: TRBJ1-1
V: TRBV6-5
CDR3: CASSFRAGTGRINTEAFF
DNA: TGTGCCAGCAGTTTCCGCGCCGGGACAGGGCGCATCAACACTGAAGCTTTCTTT

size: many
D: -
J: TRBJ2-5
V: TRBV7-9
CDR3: CASSPSSLEETQYF
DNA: TGTGCCAGCTCCCCCTCTAGCCTGGAAGAGACCCAGTACTTC

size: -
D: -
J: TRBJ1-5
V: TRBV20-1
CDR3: CCAKARTDNQPQHF
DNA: TGCTGTGCTAAAGCCCGGACGGATAATCAGCCCCAGCATTTT

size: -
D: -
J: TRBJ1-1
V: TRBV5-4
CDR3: CASSLQGSAEAFF
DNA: TGTGCCAGCAGCTTGCAGGGAAGCGCTGAAGCTTTCTTT

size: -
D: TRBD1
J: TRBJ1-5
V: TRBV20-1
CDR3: CSARDRQGVTNGPQHF
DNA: TGCAGTGCTAGAGATCGACAGGGGGTGACAAATGGGCCCCAGCATTTT

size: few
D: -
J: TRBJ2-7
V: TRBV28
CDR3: CASSFSGAREQYF
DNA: TGTGCCAGCAGTTTTTCTGGGGCCCGGGAGCAGTACTTC

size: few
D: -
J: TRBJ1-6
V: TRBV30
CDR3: CAWSSSWLPTSPLHF
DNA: TGTGCCTGGAGTTCGTCCTGGTTACCGACCTCACCCCTCCACTTT

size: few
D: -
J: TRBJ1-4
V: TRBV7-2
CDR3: CASSLGQAGNEKLFF
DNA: TGTGCCAGCAGCTTAGGACAGGCGGGGAATGAAAAACTGTTTTTT

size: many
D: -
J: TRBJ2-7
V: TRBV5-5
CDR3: CASSLEPRDFYEQYF
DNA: TGTGCCAGCAGCTTGGAGCCACGGGATTTCTACGAGCAGTACTTC

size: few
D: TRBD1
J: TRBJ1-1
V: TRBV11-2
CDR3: CASSLPFRGTGGRGTEAFF
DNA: TGTGCCAGCAGCTTACCATTTCGGGGGACAGGGGGGCGAGGCACTGAAGCTTTCTTT

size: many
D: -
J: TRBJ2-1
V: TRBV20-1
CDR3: CSARRWASHNEQFF
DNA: TGCAGTGCTAGGAGATGGGCTTCCCACAATGAGCAGTTCTTC

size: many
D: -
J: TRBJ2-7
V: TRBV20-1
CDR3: CSASAVTYEQYF
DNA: TGCAGTGCTTCGGCGGTGACCTACGAGCAGTACTTC

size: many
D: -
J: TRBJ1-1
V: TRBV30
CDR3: CAWGTGNTEAFF
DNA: TGTGCCTGGGGGACGGGGAACACTGAAGCTTTCTTT

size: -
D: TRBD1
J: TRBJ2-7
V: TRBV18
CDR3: CASSPLGQGGNEQYF
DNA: TGTGCCAGCTCACCTTTGGGACAGGGGGGGAACGAGCAGTACTTC

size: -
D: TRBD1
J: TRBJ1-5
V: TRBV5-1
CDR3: CASSPETGRNQPQHF
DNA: TGCGCCAGCAGCCCGGAGACAGGGAGGAATCAGCCCCAGCATTTT

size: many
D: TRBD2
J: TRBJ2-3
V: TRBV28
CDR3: CASSRSSGSRTDTQYF
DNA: TGTGCCAGCAGTCGAAGTAGCGGGAGTAGGACAGATACGCAGTATTTT

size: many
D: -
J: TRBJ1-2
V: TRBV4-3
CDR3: CASSQNDDVYGYTF
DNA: TGCGCCAGCAGCCAGAACGACGACGTATATGGCTACACCTTC

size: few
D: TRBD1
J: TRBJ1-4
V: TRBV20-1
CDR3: CSAPPGGSEKLFF
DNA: TGCAGTGCTCCCCCAGGGGGTAGTGAAAAACTGTTTTTT

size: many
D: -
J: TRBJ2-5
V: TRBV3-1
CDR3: CASSQDWRAQETQYF
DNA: TGTGCCAGCAGCCAAGATTGGAGGGCTCAAGAGACCCAGTACTTC

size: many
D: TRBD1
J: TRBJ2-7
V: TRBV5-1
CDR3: CASSLGGQGRDEQYF
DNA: TGCGCCAGCAGCTTGGGGGGACAGGGTAGGGACGAGCAGTACTTC

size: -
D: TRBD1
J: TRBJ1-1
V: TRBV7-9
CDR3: CASSPGTGGSTEAFF
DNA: TGTGCCAGCAGCCCCGGGACAGGGGGGAGCACTGAAGCTTTCTTT

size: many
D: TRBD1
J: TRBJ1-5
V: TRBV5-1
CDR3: CASSLGLGTGLYQPQHF
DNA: TGCGCCAGCAGCTTGGGCCTAGGGACAGGGCTATATCAGCCCCAGCATTTT

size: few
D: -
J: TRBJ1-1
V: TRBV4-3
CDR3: CASSPSQEGFNTEAFF
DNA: TGCGCCAGCAGCCCGTCCCAGGAGGGATTTAACACTGAAGCTTTCTTT